This TCR beta chain appears in the sequencing data of a study of post-analysis software for immune sequencing data. Study-level points and caveats: Patients carried a few TRBV segments more frequently than controls did, and TRBV5-6, TRBV5-1 and TRBV20-1 were among them.

The germline V gene encodes CDR1 DFQATT and CDR2 SNEGSKA (reference sequence). V lost 1 base, J lost 3 bases, and 13 bases lay in between. The CDR3 has 14 residues. This clonotype was seen a handful of times. Its target is not known. TCR beta cDNA libraries had unique molecular identifiers. TCRdb re-called the PCR reads with MiXCR, one entry per CDR3 protein. In the table there are over 700,000 distinct CDR3 sequences, around 27% of which are singletons. The sample comprised blood. The chain carries TRBV20-1 and TRBJ2-7, with D perhaps TRBD2 (7 bases). This TCR came from a girl aged 5 to 17 with multiple sclerosis. The CDR3 DNA follows: TGCAGTGCTAGAGCACAGGGAGGGTTCTACGAGCAGTACTTC. This translates into CSARAQGGFYEQYF.